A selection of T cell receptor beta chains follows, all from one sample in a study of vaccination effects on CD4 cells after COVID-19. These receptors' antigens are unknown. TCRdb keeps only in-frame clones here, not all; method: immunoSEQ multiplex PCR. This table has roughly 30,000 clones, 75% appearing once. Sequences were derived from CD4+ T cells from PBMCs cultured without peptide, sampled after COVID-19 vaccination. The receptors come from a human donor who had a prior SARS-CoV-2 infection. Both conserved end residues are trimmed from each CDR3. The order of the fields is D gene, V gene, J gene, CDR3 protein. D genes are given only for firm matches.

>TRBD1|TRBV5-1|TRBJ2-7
ASSLNRGRLYEQY
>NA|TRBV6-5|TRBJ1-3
ASSYSWTSGNTIY
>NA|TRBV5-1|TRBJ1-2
ASSLDGQNYGYT
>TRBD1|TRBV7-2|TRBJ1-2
ASSTLGQGAINGYT
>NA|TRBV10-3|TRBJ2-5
AISESASQETQY
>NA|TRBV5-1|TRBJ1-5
ASSCPGTATLNQPQH
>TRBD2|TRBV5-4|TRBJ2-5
ASSLTSGGRGETQY
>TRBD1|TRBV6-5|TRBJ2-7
ASRFTGGNSYEQY
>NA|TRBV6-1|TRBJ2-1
ASSGKTGSSYNEQF
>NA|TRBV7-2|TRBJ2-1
ASSLGQVDEQF
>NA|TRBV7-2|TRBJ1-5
ASSLTSGQPQH
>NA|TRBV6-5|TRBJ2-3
ASSYSQGPGGDTQY
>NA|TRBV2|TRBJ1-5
ASSDRPGVGLFGPQH
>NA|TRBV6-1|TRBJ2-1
ASSRDSYNEQF
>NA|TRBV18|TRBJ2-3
ASSPPSTDTQY
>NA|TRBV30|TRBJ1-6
AWKITGSYNSPLH
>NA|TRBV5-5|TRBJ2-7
ASSLGTVPSYEQY
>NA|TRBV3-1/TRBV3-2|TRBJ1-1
ASSQLGTNTEAF
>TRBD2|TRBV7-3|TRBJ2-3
ASSLDSGSADTQY
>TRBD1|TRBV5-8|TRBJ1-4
ASRLRTGSEKLF
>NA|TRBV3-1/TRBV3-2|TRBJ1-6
ASSPQFRSPLH
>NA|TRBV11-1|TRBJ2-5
ASSFGGQETQY
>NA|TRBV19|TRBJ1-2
ASSIDSVTFYGYT
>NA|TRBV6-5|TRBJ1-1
ASSYNAGLGEAF
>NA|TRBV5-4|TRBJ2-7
ASSLVAHSAVLTYEQY
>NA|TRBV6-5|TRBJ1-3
ASRDPGAIY
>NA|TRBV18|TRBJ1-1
ASSPPQGTEAF
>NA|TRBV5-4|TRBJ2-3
ASSSDGNTQY
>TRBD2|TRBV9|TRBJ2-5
ASSVAGLAGRETQY
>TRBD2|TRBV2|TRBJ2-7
ASSGGLAGGQEQY